This entry features one TCR beta chain sequence. As processed by the authors: From reference gene primer amplification, estimates of nucleated cell counts were derived. The data were produced by immunoSEQ multiplex PCR, yet TCRdb's version contains in-frame clones alone and is incomplete. V, J and clone size reflect that table, while D and trimming were determined from the DNA. The repertoire consists of under 120,000 clones, with roughly nine tenths occurring once and the leading ten covering approximately 30%. CDR1 is MGHRA and CDR2 is YSYEKL in the germline V gene. The V and J ends lost 6 bases and 8 bases respectively, with 25 bases between them. The CDR3 covers 16 residues. This entry comes from a study of blood T cell repertoires in COVID-19. Study summary: Spain, Italy and the United States supplied samples that represented acute and convalescent COVID-19. Nucleic acid was either cDNA or gDNA, and it came from T cells, B-cell-depleted T cells, or PBMCs.

The clonotype originates from a woman older than 75 with acute or convalescent COVID-19. The chain carries TRBV4-1 and TRBJ1-2, with TRBD1 as a possible D gene (5 bases). Material for sequencing was peripheral blood. CDR3 amino acids: CASRAKPGLSFEGYTF. The DNA of the CDR3 is TGCGCCAGCAGGGCGAAACCGGGACTAAGCTTCGAGGGCTACACCTTC.